The T cell receptor (beta chain) described here comes from a study of blood T cell repertoires in COVID-19. At the level of the study: PBMCs, B-cell-depleted T cells, or T cells provided the cDNA or gDNA that made up the material.

Assay used: immunoSEQ multiplex PCR; TCRdb lists only in-frame clones, some missing. The table records about 200,000 clones, around 84% of them present only once. The germline V gene encodes CDR1 SGHRS and CDR2 YFSETQ. The V segment lost 1 base and the J segment 0 bases; nucleotides outside the gene matches: 3. This CDR3 comprises 15 residues. Sequencing was performed on peripheral blood. The TCR originated in a man aged 60 to 75 with acute or convalescent COVID-19. The rearrangement joins TRBV5-1 to TRBJ2-7; TRBD2 aligns across 8 bases. CDR3 residues: CASSLRAGGSYEQYF. Written as DNA, the CDR3 is TGCGCCAGCAGCTTGCGGGCGGGGGGCTCCTACGAGCAGTACTTC.